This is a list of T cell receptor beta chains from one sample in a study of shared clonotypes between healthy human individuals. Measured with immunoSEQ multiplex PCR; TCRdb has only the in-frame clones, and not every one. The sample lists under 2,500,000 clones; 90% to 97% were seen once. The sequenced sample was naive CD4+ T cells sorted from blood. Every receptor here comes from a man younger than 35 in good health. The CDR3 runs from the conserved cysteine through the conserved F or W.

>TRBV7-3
CASSLTSGGGNTEAFF
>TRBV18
CASSPQGGTDTQYF
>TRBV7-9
CASSERGESYEQYF
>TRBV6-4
CASNGLAGTDTQYF
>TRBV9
CASSPRGSLSLHF
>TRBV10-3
CAIRERDNQETQYF
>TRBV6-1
CASSTDRIYTEAFF
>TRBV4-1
CASSQGVSGKPGQGREQYF
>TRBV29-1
CSARQGWNSYEQYF
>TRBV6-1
CASSETSGGYNEQFF
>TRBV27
CASNPGGGNNSPLHF
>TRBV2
CASGKDRANSPLHF
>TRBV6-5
CASSYLGLNYEQYF
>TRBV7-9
CASSSSSRVQETQYF
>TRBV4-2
CASSLGGVQGYLSYGYTF
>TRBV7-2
CASSLVIGSYEQYF